The present TCR beta chain was sequenced within a study of metastatic and nonmetastatic thyroid tumors. Turning to the study itself: The study looked at repertoires side by side in blood and in tumor or nodule tissue from malignant and benign thyroid patients.

The entire patient cohort was treatment-naive prior to thyroid surgery. Regarding this clone: Its matching antigen is unknown.

The germline V and J ends were trimmed by 5 bases and 16 bases, with 24 bases remaining between them. The length of the CDR3 is 15 residues. Germline CDR1 and CDR2: SGHVS and FNYEAQ. General study results and limits: In both blood and tumor samples, TCR beta diversity was reported significantly higher for malignant than benign nodules.

How the authors handled the data: Clinicopathological groups differed in CDR3, with these differences serving to build a distant-metastasis classifier for papillary thyroid cancer. TCRdb recomputed clones from the PCR reads via MiXCR. TCRdb, rather than the study authors, made the V and J calls. The sample yields 32,000 or so clones, 17% seen once. The specimen was blood. The V gene is TRBV7-6, the J gene TRBJ2-6, with D perhaps TRBD1 (6 bases). The origin of this receptor is a male donor with papillary thyroid cancer or a benign thyroid nodule (not recorded which). Some clones in this sample may be carry-over from other donors' samples. The CDR3: CASSATGFGANILTF. CDR3 coding DNA: TGTGCCAGCAGCGCCACAGGGTTCGGGGCCAACATACTGACTTTC.